This paragraph reports one T cell receptor beta chain. This sample is drawn from a study of Ad26.COV2.S vaccination and SARS-CoV-2 variants. V lost 2 bases, J lost 7 bases, and 14 bases lay in between. CDR1 and CDR2 (germline): MNHNY, SVGAGI (reference sequence). The CDR3 runs to 15 residues. Produced via immunoSEQ multiplex PCR; TCRdb's table is partial and in-frame only. The sample contains approximately 420,000 clones, roughly 88% of which appear only once. Treatment given: around 19 received Ad26.COV2.S at low or high dose, single or two shots; about 5 received placebo; per-sample allocation not given. Sample collection was performed on day 63 after the first vaccine or placebo injection.

The sequence derives from a person aged 18-60 years who received the Ad26.COV2.S COVID-19 vaccine or a placebo. The material was peripheral blood, obtained in a trial of Ad26.COV2.S vaccine versus placebo. The chain has TRBV6-6 and TRBJ1-4, with D perhaps TRBD1 (6 bases). For the CDR3, the DNA is TGTGCCAGCAGTTACACGACAGGTTTTAGTGAAAAACTGTTTTTT. This sequence encodes CASSYTTGFSEKLFF.